The TCR beta chain described here comes from a study of memory CD4+ T cells and cytomegalovirus serostatus. Study findings and constraints: Of 150 to 200 reported CMV TCRbeta sequences, 65 to 85 were found in memory CD4+ repertoires.

The CDR3 sequence is 13 residues long. CDR1 MNHEY and CDR2 SVGAGI come from the germline V gene. V dropped 8 bases and J dropped 2 bases, with 12 bases sitting between them. Notes on this clone: Antigen specificity is unknown.

Generated by immunoSEQ multiplex PCR, the TCRdb table keeps only in-frame clones and is missing some. Of 75,000 to 90,000 clones in the sample, 65% to 85% were seen once. Single viable CD3+CD4+CD8-CD45RO+ cells were sorted as the memory CD4+ T cells. The chain links TRBV6-5 to TRBJ1-2; no clear D gene. This clonotype originated in an adult in good health and CMV-seronegative. Sequenced input: memory CD4+ T cells from blood. DNA of the CDR3: TGTGCCAGCTCCCCCGACCTCAACTATGGCTACACCTTC. Translated: CASSPDLNYGYTF.